The entry below describes one T cell receptor (beta chain). The data stem from a study of OX40 agonist ivuxolimab in advanced cancers. The data were produced by immunoSEQ multiplex PCR, yet TCRdb's version contains in-frame clones alone and is incomplete. The data show roughly 61,000 clones, roughly 90% seen once. Sequences were derived from CD4+ or CD8+ T cells sorted from blood, sampled in a trial of the OX40 agonist ivuxolimab. The sequence was collected from an adult with an advanced solid tumor such as melanoma, head and neck, liver or kidney cancer.

DNA of the CDR3: TGTGCCAGCAGTTTAGGCGGCTATGGCTACACCTTC. It is translated as CASSLGGYGYTF. The chain joins TRBV6-5 to TRBJ1-2, with unresolved D. The CDR3 extends over 12 amino acids. The V end was cut by 4 bases, the J end by 4 bases, with 7 bases between. CDR1 is MNHEY, CDR2 SVGAGI, per germline.